This T cell receptor (beta chain) was captured by sequencing in a study of cytomegalovirus exposure and HLA in healthy donors. Study information: Unique TCRs from HLA-typed donors, around 93 million of them, were held in an early data release.

The PCR made use of 60 Vbeta and 13 Jbeta primers. Profiling relied on immunoSEQ multiplex PCR, and the TCRdb table lists in-frame clones only, not all of them. The sample lists tens of thousands of clones, about 80% occurring once. The table lists this clone with a few counts. V lost 2 bases, J lost 6 bases, and 5 bases lay in between. This CDR3 region has 11 residues. CDR1 and CDR2 (germline): DFQATT, SNEGSKA (reference sequence). The sequencing sample was made of PBMCs. The V call is TRBV20-1, the J call TRBJ1-5; D is unclear. This clonotype was sampled from a male donor in good health and CMV-seronegative. The CDR3: CSARRGQPQHF. The CDR3 DNA reads TGCAGTGCTAGAAGAGGTCAGCCCCAGCATTTT.